What follows is one T cell receptor (beta chain) and its context. The entry originates in a study of blood T cell repertoires in COVID-19. Study details: COVID-19 samples from acute and convalescent phases originated in the United States, Italy and Spain.

Germline assignment: CDR1 SNHLY and CDR2 FYNNEI. The CDR3 extends over 12 amino acids. Trimming stripped 7 bases from V and 2 bases from J, with 8 bases between. In the authors' workflow: By means of reference gene primer amplification, nucleated cell counts were estimated. The data were produced by immunoSEQ multiplex PCR, yet TCRdb's version contains in-frame clones alone and is incomplete. D and trimming were read from the DNA, whereas the V and J calls and clone size are those reported in that table. This repertoire shows a few hundred thousand clones, around nine tenths found once; its top ten account for about 10%.

This receptor was identified in a man aged 40-49 years who had recovered from COVID-19. The rearrangement links TRBV2 to TRBJ2-5; D perhaps matches TRBD1 (6 bases). The specimen was peripheral blood. This chain's CDR3 is CASKTGQETQYF. DNA for the CDR3: TGTGCCAGCAAAACAGGGCAAGAGACCCAGTACTTC.